These 13 T cell receptor beta chains came from one sample sequenced in a study of monozygotic twins with inflammatory bowel disease. TCRdb re-called the 5' RACE reads, yielding one record per CDR3 amino acid sequence without DNA. The listing contains 200,000 to 250,000 distinct CDR3 sequences. The sample was blood. Source of these receptors: a human donor with ulcerative colitis or Crohn's disease, or a healthy co-twin of an affected twin (not recorded which).

The chain couples TRBV7-9 to TRBJ1-5. Germline V gene lookup returns CDR1 SEHNR and CDR2 FQNEAQ (reference sequence). The length of the CDR3 is 15 residues. The CDR3 is CASSSEGGSNQPQHF.

V gene TRBV24-1 combines with J gene TRBJ2-5; TCRdb lists TRBD1, though no DNA is available to test this call. The CDR3 runs to 15 residues. Germline-derived CDR1 and CDR2 are KGHDR and SFDVKD. CDR3 sequence reads: CATSDRTGGIETQYF.

The V gene is TRBV7-2, the J gene TRBJ1-1; TCRdb names TRBD1, which stays unverified in the absence of DNA. The CDR3 consists of 13 residues. Germline V gene data show CDR1 as SGHTA and CDR2 as FQGNSA. The CDR3 protein is CASSLGERREAFF.

The genes are TRBV11-2 and TRBJ2-4; TCRdb reports TRBD1, a call that lacks DNA to check it against. Germline CDR1 SGHAT, CDR2 FQNNGV. The CDR3 extends over 15 amino acids. The CDR3 sequence is CASSLAGQGVNIQYF.

The V call is TRBV4-3, the J call TRBJ2-2; with no DNA, the TCRdb D assignment of TRBD2 cannot be verified. Germline-derived CDR1 and CDR2 are LGHNA and YSLEER. This CDR3 spans 17 amino acids. CDR3 residues: CASSQEGPPLVFGELFF.

This chain uses TRBV12-3 or TRBV12-4 with TRBJ1-5; the TCRdb call, TRBD1, lacks DNA for checking. The CDR3 spans 15 residues. CDR3 sequence reads: CASSKGVGSNQPQHF.

The V gene is TRBV18, the J gene TRBJ1-2. This CDR3 is 12 amino acids long. CDR1 is KGHSH and CDR2 is LQKENI in the germline V gene. The CDR3: CASSPANYGYTF.

The rearrangement joins TRBV3-1 to TRBJ1-2; TCRdb outputs TRBD1, but without DNA this stays unchecked. CDR1 LGHDT and CDR2 YNNKEL come from the germline V gene (reference sequence). This CDR3 spans 16 amino acids. This chain's CDR3 is CASSATRTGTGYGYTF. The entire variable domain, with the rest obtained from reference TRBV3-1 and TRBJ1-2, is as follows: DTAVSQTPKYLVTQMGNDKSIKCEQNLGHDTMYWYKQDSKKFLKIMFSYNNKELIINETVPNRFSPKSPDKAHLNLHINSLELGDSAVYFCASSATRTGTGYGYTFGSGTRLTVV.

The chain is built from TRBV7-2 and TRBJ2-7; TCRdb returns TRBD2, unconfirmable since there is no DNA. Germline CDR1 is SGHTA and CDR2 is FQGNSA. The CDR3 length is 13 residues. CDR3 amino acids: CASSRGSTYEQYF.

This chain uses TRBV5-8 with TRBJ1-2; TCRdb gives TRBD1 as the D gene, but with no DNA this cannot be confirmed. Germline CDR1 reads SGHTS; CDR2 reads YDEGEE. The CDR3 sequence is 14 residues long. The CDR3 sequence is CASSFNRAGYGYTF.

The chain employs TRBV7-8 and TRBJ1-4. CDR1 and CDR2 (germline): SGHVS, FQNEAQ. The CDR3 loop spans 15 amino acids. The CDR3 loop reads CASSLGQIDNEKLFF.

The chain has TRBV20-1 and TRBJ2-3; absent DNA, TCRdb's TRBD1 call cannot be checked. The length of the CDR3 is 17 residues. Germline assignment: CDR1 DFQATT and CDR2 SNEGSKA (reference sequence). CDR3 protein: CSAREAGRPPNTDTQYF.

The V and J genes are TRBV5-5 and TRBJ1-4. The germline CDR1 and CDR2 sequences are SGHKS and YYEKEE (reference sequence). This CDR3 comprises 17 residues. CDR3 protein: CASSFWSTVTTNEKLFF.